The 6 T cell receptor beta chains given below trace back to one sample, sequenced in a study of CD4 and CD8 cells across lung adenocarcinoma regions. MiXCR, applied by TCRdb to the PCR reads, yields one record per CDR3 protein. The sample carries some 16,000 distinct CDR3 sequences, just under 55% recorded once. Sequencing used CD8+ T cells from the center of a lung tumor. The receptors originated from a female donor with lung adenocarcinoma. The CD4 and CD8 labels of this study may be unreliable.

This clonotype was seen at least ten times. The DNA is omitted, as the CDR3 cannot be located on it reliably, and the CDR3 follows TCRdb's listing. V usage is TRBV6-5 and J usage is TRBJ2-3. The CDR3 sequence runs 12 residues, both termini included. In germline, CDR1 is MNHEY, CDR2 SVGAGI. CDR3 sequence reads: CASSSSTPTQYF.

Turning to this clonotype: Compared with germline, one end of the junction differs, possibly owing to a read error. CDR3: CARSPLCRGTETQYF. The DNA for the CDR3 is TGTGCCAGGAGCCCCTTGTGCCGTGGCACAGAGACCCAGTACTTC. V is TRBV3-1 and J is TRBJ2-3; D remains unclear. The tail of the sequence fits TRBJ2-5 better, so the J call may be wrong. CDR1 and CDR2 (germline): LGHDT, YNNKEL (reference sequence). This CDR3 region has 15 residues.

This clonotype was recorded a few times. The chain couples TRBV11-2 to TRBJ1-3; D ambiguous. The CDR3 is 13 amino acids. Germline V gene lookup returns CDR1 SGHAT and CDR2 FQNNGV. Deletions cut 5 bases from V and 0 bases from J, with 5 bases between. The CDR3 here is CASSRSSGNTIYF. The CDR3 region has the DNA TGTGCCAGCAGCAGAAGCTCTGGAAACACCATATATTTT.

The chain combines TRBV9 with TRBJ2-1; 10 bases are shared with TRBD2. The CDR3 runs to 15 residues. V lost 2 bases, J lost 5 bases, and 4 bases stayed unmatched. Germline V CDR1 and CDR2: SGDLS, YYNGEE. The CDR3 loop reads CASSVGLADHNEQFF. DNA of the CDR3: TGTGCCAGCAGCGTCGGACTAGCGGATCACAATGAGCAGTTCTTC.

CDR3 in amino acids: CASSLGRGSSYEQYF. DNA of the CDR3: TGTGCCAGCAGTTTAGGGCGGGGTAGCTCCTACGAGCAGTACTTC. This sequence joins TRBV6-5 and TRBJ2-7; a possible D gene is TRBD2 (6 bases). Per germline, CDR1 MNHEY and CDR2 SVGAGI. The CDR3 spans 15 residues. The V end was cut by 4 bases, the J end by 0 bases, with 13 bases between.

On this clonotype: The junction departs from the called germline gene at one end, perhaps through a read error. CDR3 loop: CASSYGRLGSKNTQYF. The CDR3 coding sequence is TGTGCCAGCAGTTACGGGAGGCTGGGCTCCAAAAATACGCAGTATTTC. V gene TRBV6-5 combines with J gene TRBJ2-3, with TRBD2 as a possible D gene (6 bases). CDR3 length: 16 amino acids. CDR1 is MNHEY, CDR2 SVGAGI, per germline.